This T cell receptor beta chain came from a study of T cell responses to AZD1222 COVID-19 vaccine. In germline, CDR1 is MGHRA, CDR2 YSYEKL. Trimming took 0 bases from V and 2 from J, leaving 8 bases between them. The CDR3 length is 15 residues. Method: immunoSEQ multiplex PCR; TCRdb's copy keeps in-frame clones and lacks some. The table lists about 130,000 clones, over 90% of them singletons. The chain joins TRBV4-1 to TRBJ2-1; D is uncertain. The receptor's source is an adult in good health. The specimen was peripheral blood, collected on day 0 of AZD1222 vaccination. This CDR3 is CASSQEQRTYNEQFF. The CDR3 DNA sequence: TGCGCCAGCAGCCAAGAACAGAGGACCTACAATGAGCAGTTCTTC.